Below are 29 T cell receptor beta chains sequenced from a single sample in a study of shared clonotypes between healthy human individuals. Assay used: immunoSEQ multiplex PCR; TCRdb lists only in-frame clones, some missing. Altogether about 1 million clones are present, about 74% being singletons, with the ten largest covering approximately 1.5%. The sequencing input was memory CD4+ T cells sorted from blood. Subset indicated: CD45RA-negative fraction. The receptors were gathered from a man aged 18 to 30 in good health.

This clone has a single count. CDR3 residues: CASSSAGGYEQYF. The CDR3 DNA is TGTGCCAGCAGCTCAGCAGGGGGCTACGAGCAGTACTTC. This chain links TRBV7-3 with TRBJ2-7; 7 bases match TRBD1. Per germline, CDR1 SGHTA and CDR2 FQGTGA. J gave up 3 bases and V 4 bases, and 3 bases lay outside the gene matches. This CDR3 has 13 amino acids.

This chain connects TRBV5-6 to TRBJ2-3; 7 positions agree with TRBD2. J gave up 4 bases and V 4 bases, and 9 bases lay outside the gene matches. The V gene's germline CDR1 is SGHDT and CDR2 YYEEEE. This CDR3 spans 15 amino acids. DNA for the CDR3: TGTGCCAGCAGCCCCCGAGTACTAGCGTCAGATACGCAGTATTTT. Its protein is CASSPRVLASDTQYF.

The DNA for the CDR3 is TGTGCCAGCAGCTCCACAGGGGGTCTGGGCCAAGAGACCCAGTACTTC. It translates to CASSSTGGLGQETQYF. The chain has TRBV5-4 and TRBJ2-5; 8 bases agree with TRBD1. This CDR3 is built from 16 residues. The V and J ends lost 3 bases and 1 base, in that order; junction bases with no gene match: 8. Per germline, CDR1 SGHNT and CDR2 YYREEE (reference sequence).

The chain joins TRBV10-3 to TRBJ2-3; the D is unclear. The CDR3 runs to 14 residues. V was cut by 3 bases and J by 1 base, with 8 bases left in between. Germline V gene sequence: CDR1 ENHRY, CDR2 SYGVKD. Written as DNA, the CDR3 is TGTGCCATCAGTGAAATTCGAGGCACAGATACGCAGTATTTT. This sequence encodes CAISEIRGTDTQYF.

The J gene is TRBJ1-3, the V gene TRBV7-9; D gene unclear. The CDR3 spans 16 residues. V was clipped by 1 base and J by 4 bases, with 14 bases between them. The germline CDR1 and CDR2 sequences are SEHNR and FQNEAQ (reference sequence). The CDR3 region has the DNA TGTGCCAGCAGCTTAGAGGCCGCGGGAATCGGAAACACCATATATTTT. It specifies CASSLEAAGIGNTIYF.

V usage is TRBV18 and J usage is TRBJ2-3; D not resolved. This CDR3 is 13 amino acids long. CDR1 is KGHSH, CDR2 LQKENI, per germline. Trimming cost V 0 bases and J 6 bases, with 7 bases left between them. CDR3 coding DNA: TGTGCCAGCTCACCACCAGGATATGATACGCAGTATTTT. Its protein is CASSPPGYDTQYF.

The CDR3 DNA follows: TGTGCCAGCCACTTCGTTACCACCGGGGAGCTGTTTTTT. It is translated as CASHFVTTGELFF. V and J are TRBV19 and TRBJ2-2; D is uncertain. This CDR3 is built from 13 residues. Trimming left V 9 bases short and J 4 bases short, with 12 bases between. CDR1 LNHDA and CDR2 SQIVND come from the germline V gene (reference sequence).

J is TRBJ2-7 and V is TRBV6-5; D is perhaps TRBD2 (6 bases). The V end was cut by 0 bases, the J end by 7 bases, with 16 bases between. The CDR3 consists of 15 residues. From germline, CDR1 is MNHEY and CDR2 SVGAGI. In DNA, the CDR3 is TGTGCCAGCAGTTACTCCGGGGGAGGACGTGCGGAGCAGTACTTC. This gives the protein CASSYSGGGRAEQYF.

CDR3: CASSPTRQGAPEQYF. The CDR3 bases are TGTGCCAGCAGTCCAACTAGACAGGGGGCTCCCGAGCAGTACTTC. The chain uses TRBV28 and TRBJ2-5, with 10 bases that match TRBD1. Judging by the DNA end, TRBJ2-7 fits better; the J call may be wrong. The germline V gene encodes CDR1 MDHEN and CDR2 SYDVKM. The CDR3 extends over 15 amino acids.

This clone is a singleton in its sample. V gene TRBV28 combines with J gene TRBJ1-2; 7 positions agree with TRBD1. Germline assignment: CDR1 MDHEN and CDR2 SYDVKM. This CDR3 comprises 15 residues. The trim removed 7 bases at V and 0 bases at J, leaving 8 bases unmatched. The DNA for the CDR3 is TGTGCCAGCACCTCACCGGGACAGCCTAACTATGGCTACACCTTC. This translates into CASTSPGQPNYGYTF.

V gene TRBV18 combines with J gene TRBJ1-1; D not certain. The CDR3 sequence is 16 residues long. V lost 5 bases to trimming and J lost 2 bases, with 18 bases between them. Germline V gene sequence: CDR1 KGHSH, CDR2 LQKENI. CDR3 in DNA: TGTGCCAGCTCATTCCTCAATATCGTCCCAAACACTGAAGCTTTCTTT. This gives the protein CASSFLNIVPNTEAFF.

V gene TRBV30 combines with J gene TRBJ2-1; a weak D match, TRBD2 (5 bases). V lost 2 bases to trimming and J lost 3 bases, with 11 bases between them. Germline V CDR1 and CDR2: GTSNPN, SVGIG (reference sequence). The CDR3 has 14 amino acids. CDR3 amino acids: CAWSFLGGYNEQFF. The DNA of the CDR3 is TGTGCCTGGAGTTTCCTTGGAGGCTACAATGAGCAGTTCTTC.

On this clone: The sample carries other DNA sequences with the same CDR3. V gene TRBV9 combines with J gene TRBJ1-1; D is uncertain. The CDR3 has 13 amino acids. Germline values: CDR1 SGDLS, CDR2 YYNGEE. V was trimmed by 0 bases and J by 1 base, leaving 4 bases between them. This CDR3 is CASSVGRNTEAFF. The CDR3 nucleotides are TGTGCCAGCAGCGTAGGCCGGAACACTGAAGCTTTCTTT.

The CDR3 reads CASSLGHNQPQHF. In nucleotides, the CDR3 is TGCGCCAGCAGCTTAGGCCACAATCAGCCCCAGCATTTT. This sequence joins TRBV10-1 and TRBJ1-5; D is ambiguous. CDR3 length: 13 amino acids. The V and J ends lost 6 bases and 3 bases respectively, with 9 bases between them. The germline gives CDR1 WNHNN, CDR2 SYGVQD (reference sequence).

With respect to this clone: Within the sample, other DNA sequences also encode this same CDR3. The chain links TRBV5-1 to TRBJ2-1; 8 nucleotides match TRBD2. CDR1 is SGHRS, CDR2 YFSETQ, per germline. The V and J ends lost 0 bases and 4 bases, in that order; junction bases with no gene match: 3. CDR3 size: 15 residues. As DNA, the CDR3 is TGCGCCAGCAGCTTGGAGCTAGCGGGTTACAATGAGCAGTTCTTC. This gives the protein CASSLELAGYNEQFF.

This clone was picked up a small number of times. Other DNA sequences in this specimen translate into the identical CDR3. The CDR3 nucleotides read TGTGCCAGCAGCTTAACTAGCGGGAGCTACAATGAGCAGTTCTTC. Protein: CASSLTSGSYNEQFF. V gene TRBV11-2 combines with J gene TRBJ2-1; 11 bases are shared with TRBD2. The CDR3 has 15 residues. V shed 2 bases and J 3 bases; nucleotides not matched to a gene: 0. In germline, CDR1 is SGHAT, CDR2 FQNNGV.

The J gene is TRBJ2-5, the V gene TRBV5-1, with 8 bases identical to TRBD1. Germline-derived CDR1 and CDR2 are SGHRS and YFSETQ. The J segment lost 5 bases and the V segment lost 4 bases, leaving 13 bases of the junction unmatched. The CDR3 spans 16 residues. This CDR3 is CASSPRPGQGGETQYF. The CDR3, as DNA: TGCGCCAGCAGCCCGAGGCCAGGACAGGGCGGTGAGACCCAGTACTTC.

In its sample, this clone was seen a few times. The CDR3 here is CASRSGQGIPGELFF. CDR3 DNA sequence: TGCGCCAGCAGATCGGGACAGGGAATTCCCGGGGAGCTGTTTTTT. This chain connects TRBV4-1 to TRBJ2-2, with 9 bases identical to TRBD1. Losses at the gene ends were 6 bases for V and 6 bases for J; bases not matched to a gene: 8. The germline V gene encodes CDR1 MGHRA and CDR2 YSYEKL. This CDR3 spans 15 amino acids.

V and J are TRBV27 and TRBJ1-1; perhaps TRBD1 as D (6 bases). Germline V gene data show CDR1 as MNHEY and CDR2 as SMNVEV (reference sequence). The CDR3 loop spans 15 amino acids. V was clipped by 4 bases and J by 0 bases, with 12 bases between them. The CDR3 nucleotides read TGTGCCAGCAGTTGGGGGGGGGACATGAACACTGAAGCTTTCTTT. This gives the protein CASSWGGDMNTEAFF.

The chain combines TRBV9 with TRBJ2-3, with a weak D call TRBD2 (6 bases). The CDR3 loop spans 15 amino acids. Germline V gene lookup returns CDR1 SGDLS and CDR2 YYNGEE. The V gene lost 0 bases and the J gene lost 12 bases, with 20 bases spanning the gap. The DNA for the CDR3 is TGTGCCAGCAGCGTAGACCAGAAACGGGGGTGGGCCCAGTATTTT. Amino acids: CASSVDQKRGWAQYF.

The rearrangement uses TRBV18 and TRBJ1-1; unclear D gene. Germline V gene data show CDR1 as KGHSH and CDR2 as LQKENI. The CDR3 runs to 13 residues. Trimming removed 7 bases from V and 4 bases from J, with 13 bases in between. The chain's CDR3 is CASCLEGGTEAFF. The CDR3 coding sequence is TGTGCCAGCTGCCTTGAGGGTGGCACTGAAGCTTTCTTT.

The CDR3 region has the DNA TGTGCCATCAGTATTAATGTCGGACAGGGGCCGGGCGAGCAGTACTTC. Translation: CAISINVGQGPGEQYF. This sequence joins TRBV10-3 and TRBJ2-7; 9 bases agree with TRBD1. This CDR3 spans 16 amino acids. J gave up 6 bases and V 5 bases, and 14 bases lay outside the gene matches. Germline V gene sequence: CDR1 ENHRY, CDR2 SYGVKD.

The chain combines TRBV10-3 with TRBJ2-1; 8 bases are a match to TRBD1. This CDR3 comprises 15 residues. With 6 bases clipped from V and 4 bases from J, the junction kept 8 bases outside the gene matches. Germline lookup yields CDR1 ENHRY and CDR2 SYGVKD. The CDR3 region is CAIRAPGQAYNEQFF. In nucleotides, the CDR3 is TGTGCCATCAGGGCCCCGGGACAGGCTTACAATGAGCAGTTCTTC.

V is TRBV6-5 and J is TRBJ2-2, with D possibly called TRBD1 or TRBD2 (5 bases each). This CDR3 spans 14 amino acids. V was cut by 6 bases and J by 3 bases, with 11 bases left in between. The germline V gene encodes CDR1 MNHEY and CDR2 SVGAGI. The CDR3 loop reads CASRRGSHTGELFF. The CDR3 DNA reads as TGTGCCAGCAGGAGGGGTAGCCACACCGGGGAGCTGTTTTTT.

V is TRBV21-1 and J is TRBJ1-6; TRBD1 is the table's D call and was not checked against the DNA. TRBV21-1 is recorded as a pseudogene. CDR3 length: 15 amino acids. The CDR3 region has the DNA TGTGCCAGCAGCAAAGGGGGACAGAATAATTCACCCCTCCACTTT. Translated, it gives CASSKGGQNNSPLHF.

The chain recombines TRBV5-1 with TRBJ2-2; the match to TRBD2 covers 11 bases. The CDR3 has 16 amino acids. J gave up 4 bases and V 4 bases, and 6 bases lay outside the gene matches. Germline V gives CDR1 SGHRS, CDR2 YFSETQ. The chain's CDR3 is CASSILAGVGTGELFF. CDR3 nucleotide sequence: TGCGCCAGCAGCATACTAGCGGGGGTAGGCACCGGGGAGCTGTTTTTT.

This rearrangement joins TRBV13 to TRBJ2-7; 8 nucleotides match TRBD1. The junction had 7 bases not matched to a gene; V was cut back by 5 bases and J by 7 bases. Germline V gene data show CDR1 as PRHDT and CDR2 as FYEKMQ (reference sequence). This CDR3 contains 13 residues. CDR3 DNA: TGTGCCAGCAGCCCGCGGACAGGGTGGGAGCAGTACTTC. Protein product: CASSPRTGWEQYF.

This chain connects TRBV27 to TRBJ1-2, with TRBD1 matching over 7 bases. Germline loops: CDR1 MNHEY, CDR2 SMNVEV (reference sequence). The J segment lost 6 bases and the V segment lost 2 bases, leaving 3 bases of the junction unmatched. The CDR3 is made up of 13 amino acids. The CDR3 reads CASSLGTANGYTF. The CDR3 DNA follows: TGTGCCAGCAGTTTAGGGACAGCTAATGGCTACACCTTC.

V usage is TRBV10-3 and J usage is TRBJ1-3, with 8 nucleotides matching TRBD1. This CDR3 is built from 12 residues. CDR1 ENHRY and CDR2 SYGVKD come from the germline V gene. J gave up 10 bases and V 6 bases, and 5 bases lay outside the gene matches. The CDR3 loop reads CAIRQGGSTIYF. CDR3 sequence (DNA): TGTGCCATCAGACAGGGGGGCTCGACCATATATTTT.